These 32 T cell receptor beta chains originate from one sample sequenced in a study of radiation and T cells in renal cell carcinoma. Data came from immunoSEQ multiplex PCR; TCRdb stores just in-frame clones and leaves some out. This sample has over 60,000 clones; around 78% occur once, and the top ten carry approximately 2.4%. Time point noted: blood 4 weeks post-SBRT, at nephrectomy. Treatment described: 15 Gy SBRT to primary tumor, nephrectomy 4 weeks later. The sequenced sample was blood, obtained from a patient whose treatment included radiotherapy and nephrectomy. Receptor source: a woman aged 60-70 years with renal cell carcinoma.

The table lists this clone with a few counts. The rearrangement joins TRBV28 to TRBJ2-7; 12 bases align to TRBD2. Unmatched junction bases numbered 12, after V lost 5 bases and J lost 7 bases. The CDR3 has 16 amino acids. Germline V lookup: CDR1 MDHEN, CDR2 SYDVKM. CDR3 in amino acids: CASSPASGRASGEQYF. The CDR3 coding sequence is TGTGCCAGCAGTCCGGCTAGCGGGAGGGCTTCGGGTGAGCAGTACTTC.

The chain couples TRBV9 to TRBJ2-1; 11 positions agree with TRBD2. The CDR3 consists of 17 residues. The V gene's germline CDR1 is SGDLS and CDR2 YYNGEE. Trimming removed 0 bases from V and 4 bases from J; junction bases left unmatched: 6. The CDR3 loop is CASSVELAGAGYNEQFF. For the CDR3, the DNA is TGTGCCAGCAGCGTAGAACTAGCGGGAGCAGGGTACAATGAGCAGTTCTTC.

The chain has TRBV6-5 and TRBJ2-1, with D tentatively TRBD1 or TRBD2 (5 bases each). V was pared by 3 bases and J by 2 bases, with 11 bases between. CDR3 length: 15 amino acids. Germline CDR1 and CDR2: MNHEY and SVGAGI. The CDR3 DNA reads TGTGCCAGCAGTTATCGGGACGGGACCTACAATGAGCAGTTCTTC. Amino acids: CASSYRDGTYNEQFF.

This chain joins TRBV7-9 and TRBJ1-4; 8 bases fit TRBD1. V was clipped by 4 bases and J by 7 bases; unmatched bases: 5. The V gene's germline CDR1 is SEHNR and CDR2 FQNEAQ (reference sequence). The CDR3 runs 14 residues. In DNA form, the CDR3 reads TGTGCCAGCAGCTCCTCAGGGGGCAGTGAAAAACTGTTTTTT. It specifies CASSSSGGSEKLFF.

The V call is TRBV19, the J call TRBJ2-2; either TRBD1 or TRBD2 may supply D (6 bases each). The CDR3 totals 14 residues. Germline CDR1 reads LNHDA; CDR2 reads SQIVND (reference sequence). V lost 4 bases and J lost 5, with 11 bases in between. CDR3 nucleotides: TGTGCCAGTAGTACAGGGGCGGGAACCGGGGAGCTGTTTTTT. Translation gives CASSTGAGTGELFF. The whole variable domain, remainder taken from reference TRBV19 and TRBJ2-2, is DGGITQSPKYLFRKEGQNVTLSCEQNLNHDAMYWYRQDPGQGLRLIYYSQIVNDFQKGDIAEGYSVSREKKESFPLTVTSAQKNPTAFYLCASSTGAGTGELFFGEGSRLTVL.

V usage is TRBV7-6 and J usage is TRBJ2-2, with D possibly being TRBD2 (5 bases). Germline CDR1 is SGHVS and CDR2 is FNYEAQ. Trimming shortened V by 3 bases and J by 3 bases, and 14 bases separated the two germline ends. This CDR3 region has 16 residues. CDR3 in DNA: TGTGCCAGCAGCTTTTTATATACGGAGGACACCGGGGAGCTGTTTTTT. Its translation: CASSFLYTEDTGELFF. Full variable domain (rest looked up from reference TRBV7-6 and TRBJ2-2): GAGVSQSPRYKVTKRGQDVALRCDPISGHVSLYWYRQALGQGPEFLTYFNYEAQQDKSGLPNDRFSAERPEGSISTLTIQRTEQRDSAMYRCASSFLYTEDTGELFFGEGSRLTVL.

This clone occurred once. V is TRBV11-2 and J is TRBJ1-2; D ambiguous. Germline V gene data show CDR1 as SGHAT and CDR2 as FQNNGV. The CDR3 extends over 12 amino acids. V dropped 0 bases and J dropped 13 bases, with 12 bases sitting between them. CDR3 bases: TGTGCCAGCAGCTTAGACCCTTTGAGCTGCACCTTC. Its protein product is CASSLDPLSCTF.

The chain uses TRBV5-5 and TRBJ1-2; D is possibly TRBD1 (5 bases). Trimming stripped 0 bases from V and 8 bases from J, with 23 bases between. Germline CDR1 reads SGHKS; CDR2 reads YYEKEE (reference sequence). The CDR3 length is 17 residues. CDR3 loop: CASSLVFGDGLEGGYTF. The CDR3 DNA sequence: TGTGCCAGCAGCTTGGTATTCGGGGACGGCCTAGAAGGCGGCTACACCTTC.

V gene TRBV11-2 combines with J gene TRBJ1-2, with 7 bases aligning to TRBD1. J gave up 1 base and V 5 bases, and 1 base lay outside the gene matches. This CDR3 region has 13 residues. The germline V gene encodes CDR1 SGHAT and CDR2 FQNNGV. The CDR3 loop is CASSRDSNYGYTF. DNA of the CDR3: TGTGCCAGCAGCCGGGACAGTAACTATGGCTACACCTTC. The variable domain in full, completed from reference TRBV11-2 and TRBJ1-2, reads EAGVAQSPRYKIIEKRQSVAFWCNPISGHATLYWYQQILGQGPKLLIQFQNNGVVDDSQLPKDRFSAERLKGVDSTLKIQPAKLEDSAVYLCASSRDSNYGYTFGSGTRLTVV.

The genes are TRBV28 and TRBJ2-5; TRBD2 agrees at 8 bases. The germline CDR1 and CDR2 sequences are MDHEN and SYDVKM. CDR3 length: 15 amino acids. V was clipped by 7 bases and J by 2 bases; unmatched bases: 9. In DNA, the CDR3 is TGTGCCAGCACCTCGGGGGGGGCTGGGCAAGAGACCCAGTACTTC. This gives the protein CASTSGGAGQETQYF.

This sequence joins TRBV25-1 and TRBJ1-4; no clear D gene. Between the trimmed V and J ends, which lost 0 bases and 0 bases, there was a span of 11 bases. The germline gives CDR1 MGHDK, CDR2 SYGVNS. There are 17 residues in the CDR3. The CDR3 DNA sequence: TGTGCCAGCAGTGAATATGTTGGGATTACAACTAATGAAAAACTGTTTTTT. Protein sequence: CASSEYVGITTNEKLFF.

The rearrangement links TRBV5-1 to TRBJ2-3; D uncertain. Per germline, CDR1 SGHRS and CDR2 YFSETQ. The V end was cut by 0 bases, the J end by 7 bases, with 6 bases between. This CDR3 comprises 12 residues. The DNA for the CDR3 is TGCGCCAGCAGCTTGGCCCCTAATACGCAGTATTTT. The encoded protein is CASSLAPNTQYF. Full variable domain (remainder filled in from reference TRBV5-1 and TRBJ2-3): KAGVTQTPRYLIKTRGQQVTLSCSPISGHRSVSWYQQTPGQGLQFLFEYFSETQRNKGNFPGRFSGRQFSNSRSEMNVSTLELGDSALYLCASSLAPNTQYFGPGTRLTVL.

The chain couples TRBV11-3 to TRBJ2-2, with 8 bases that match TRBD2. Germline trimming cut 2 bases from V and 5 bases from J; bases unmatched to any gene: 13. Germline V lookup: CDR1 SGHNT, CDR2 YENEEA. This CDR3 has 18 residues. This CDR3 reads CASSLTRDGAGVTGELFF. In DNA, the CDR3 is TGTGCCAGCAGCTTAACCCGAGACGGAGCGGGAGTAACCGGGGAGCTGTTTTTT.

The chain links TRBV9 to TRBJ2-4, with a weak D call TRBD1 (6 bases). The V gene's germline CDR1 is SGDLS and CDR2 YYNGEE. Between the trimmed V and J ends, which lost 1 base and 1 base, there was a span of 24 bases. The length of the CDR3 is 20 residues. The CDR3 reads CASSVQGWDAKGMAKNIQYF. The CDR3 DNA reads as TGTGCCAGCAGCGTACAGGGGTGGGACGCGAAGGGGATGGCCAAAAACATTCAGTACTTC. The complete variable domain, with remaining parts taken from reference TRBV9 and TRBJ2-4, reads DSGVTQTPKHLITATGQRVTLRCSPRSGDLSVYWYQQSLDQGLQFLIQYYNGEERAKGNILERFSAQQFPDLHSELNLSSLELGDSALYFCASSVQGWDAKGMAKNIQYFGAGTRLSVL.

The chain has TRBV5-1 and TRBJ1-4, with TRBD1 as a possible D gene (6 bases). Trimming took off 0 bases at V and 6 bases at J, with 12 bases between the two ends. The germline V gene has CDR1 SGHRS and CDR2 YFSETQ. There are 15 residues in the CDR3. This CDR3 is CASSLAGRGDEKLFF. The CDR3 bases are TGCGCCAGCAGCTTGGCGGGCAGGGGAGATGAAAAACTGTTTTTT.

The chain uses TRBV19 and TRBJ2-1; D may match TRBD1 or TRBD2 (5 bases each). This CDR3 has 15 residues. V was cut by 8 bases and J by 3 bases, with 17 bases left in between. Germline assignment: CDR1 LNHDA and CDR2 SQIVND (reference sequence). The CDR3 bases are TGTGCCAGTGGGTCGGGGACGGGTTACTACAATGAGCAGTTCTTC. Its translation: CASGSGTGYYNEQFF.

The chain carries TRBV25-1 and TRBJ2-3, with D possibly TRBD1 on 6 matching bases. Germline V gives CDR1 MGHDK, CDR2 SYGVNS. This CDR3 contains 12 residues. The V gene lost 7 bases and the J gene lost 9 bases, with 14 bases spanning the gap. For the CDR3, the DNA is TGTGCCAGCACCTCAGGGGCCCTGACGCAGTATTTT. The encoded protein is CASTSGALTQYF.

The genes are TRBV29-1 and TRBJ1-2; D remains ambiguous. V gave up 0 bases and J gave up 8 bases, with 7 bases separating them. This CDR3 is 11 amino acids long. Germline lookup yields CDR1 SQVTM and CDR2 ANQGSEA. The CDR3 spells CSVEEGRGYTF. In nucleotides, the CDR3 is TGCAGCGTTGAAGAGGGCCGCGGCTACACCTTC.

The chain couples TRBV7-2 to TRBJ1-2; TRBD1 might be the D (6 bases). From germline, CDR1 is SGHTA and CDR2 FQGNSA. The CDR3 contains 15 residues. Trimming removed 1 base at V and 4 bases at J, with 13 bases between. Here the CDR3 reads CASSLEAGAGYGYTF. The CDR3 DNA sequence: TGTGCCAGCAGCTTAGAAGCAGGGGCGGGCTATGGCTACACCTTC.

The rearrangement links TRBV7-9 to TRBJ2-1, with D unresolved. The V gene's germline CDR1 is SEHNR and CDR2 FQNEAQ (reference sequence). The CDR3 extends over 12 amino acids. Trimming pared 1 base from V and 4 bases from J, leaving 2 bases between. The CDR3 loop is CASSLVYNEQFF. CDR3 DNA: TGTGCCAGCAGCTTAGTTTACAATGAGCAGTTCTTC.

As DNA, the CDR3 is TGTGCCAGCTCACCTGGGACAGGGACTGCGAACACTGAAGCTTTCTTT. Translating gives CASSPGTGTANTEAFF. The chain uses TRBV18 and TRBJ1-1, with TRBD1 identical over 9 bases. The CDR3 has 16 amino acids. Germline trimming cut 3 bases from V and 1 base from J; bases unmatched to any gene: 6. Germline V gene data show CDR1 as KGHSH and CDR2 as LQKENI.

The CDR3 reads CASSVASGREETQYF. CDR3 coding DNA: TGTGCCAGCAGCGTAGCTAGCGGGAGGGAAGAGACCCAGTACTTC. The V and J genes are TRBV9 and TRBJ2-5, with 12 nucleotides matching TRBD2. This CDR3 comprises 15 residues. Germline CDR1 reads SGDLS; CDR2 reads YYNGEE. Trimming cost V 0 bases and J 3 bases; bases outside gene matches: 0.

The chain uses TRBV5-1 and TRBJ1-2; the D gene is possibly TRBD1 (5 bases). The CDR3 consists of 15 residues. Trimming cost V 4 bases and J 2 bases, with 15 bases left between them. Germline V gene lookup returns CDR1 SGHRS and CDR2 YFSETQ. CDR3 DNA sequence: TGCGCCAGCAGCCCAACGGGGGGAGTCAACTATGGCTACACCTTC. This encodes CASSPTGGVNYGYTF.

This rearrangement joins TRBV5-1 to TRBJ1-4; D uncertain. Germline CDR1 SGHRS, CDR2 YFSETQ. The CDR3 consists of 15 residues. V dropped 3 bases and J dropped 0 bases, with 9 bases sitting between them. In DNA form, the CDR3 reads TGCGCCAGCAGCTCGGACGTTGCAACTAATGAAAAACTGTTTTTT. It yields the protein CASSSDVATNEKLFF. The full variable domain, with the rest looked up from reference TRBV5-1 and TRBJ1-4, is KAGVTQTPRYLIKTRGQQVTLSCSPISGHRSVSWYQQTPGQGLQFLFEYFSETQRNKGNFPGRFSGRQFSNSRSEMNVSTLELGDSALYLCASSSDVATNEKLFFGSGTQLSVL.

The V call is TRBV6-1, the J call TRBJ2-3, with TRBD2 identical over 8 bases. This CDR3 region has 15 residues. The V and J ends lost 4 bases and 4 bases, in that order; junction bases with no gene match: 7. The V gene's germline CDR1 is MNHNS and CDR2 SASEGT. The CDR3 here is CASSVITSGSDTQYF. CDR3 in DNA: TGTGCCAGCAGTGTAATAACTAGCGGTTCAGATACGCAGTATTTT.

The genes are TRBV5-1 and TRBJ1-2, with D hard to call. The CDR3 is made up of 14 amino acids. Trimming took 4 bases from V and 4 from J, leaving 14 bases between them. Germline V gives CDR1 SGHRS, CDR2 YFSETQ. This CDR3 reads CASSPEGLFYGYTF. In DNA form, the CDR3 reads TGCGCCAGCAGCCCCGAGGGCCTTTTCTATGGCTACACCTTC.

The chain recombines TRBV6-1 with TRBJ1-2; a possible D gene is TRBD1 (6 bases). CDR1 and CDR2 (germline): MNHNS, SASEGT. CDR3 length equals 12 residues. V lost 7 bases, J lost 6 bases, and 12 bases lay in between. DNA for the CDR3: TGTGCCAGCATGAGGGGGGGGGATGGCTACACCTTC. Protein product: CASMRGGDGYTF.

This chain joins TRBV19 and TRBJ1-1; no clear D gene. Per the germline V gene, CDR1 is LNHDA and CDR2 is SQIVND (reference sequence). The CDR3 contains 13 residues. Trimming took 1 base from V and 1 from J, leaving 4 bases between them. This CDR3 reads CASSIARNTEAFF. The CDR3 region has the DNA TGTGCCAGTAGTATAGCTAGGAACACTGAAGCTTTCTTT.

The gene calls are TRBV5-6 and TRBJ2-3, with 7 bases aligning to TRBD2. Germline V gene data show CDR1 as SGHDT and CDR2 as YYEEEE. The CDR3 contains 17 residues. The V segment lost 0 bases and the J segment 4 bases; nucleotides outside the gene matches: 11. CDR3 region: CASSLDWAGVSSDTQYF. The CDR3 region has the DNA TGTGCCAGCAGCTTGGATTGGGCGGGAGTGTCGTCAGATACGCAGTATTTT.

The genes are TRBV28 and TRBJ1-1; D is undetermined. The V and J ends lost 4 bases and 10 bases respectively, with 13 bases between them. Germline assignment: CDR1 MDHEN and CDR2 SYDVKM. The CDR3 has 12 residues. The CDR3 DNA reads TGTGCCAGCAGTTCCTCCACAAGTTTAGCTTTCTTT. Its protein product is CASSSSTSLAFF.

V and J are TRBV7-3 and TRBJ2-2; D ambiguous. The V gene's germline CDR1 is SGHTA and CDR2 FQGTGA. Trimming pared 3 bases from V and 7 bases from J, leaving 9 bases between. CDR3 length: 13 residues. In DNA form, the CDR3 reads TGTGCCAGCAGCTTCGCGTTGTACGGGGAGCTGTTTTTT. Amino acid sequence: CASSFALYGELFF. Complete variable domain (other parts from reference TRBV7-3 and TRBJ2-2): GAGVSQTPSNKVTEKGKYVELRCDPISGHTALYWYRQSLGQGPEFLIYFQGTGAADDSGLPNDRFFAVRPEGSVSTLKIQRTERGDSAVYLCASSFALYGELFFGEGSRLTVL.

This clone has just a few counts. For the CDR3, the DNA is TGTGCCAGCACCAGCCGCCGGGGCGCCCCCTATGGCTACACCTTC. It is translated as CASTSRRGAPYGYTF. V gene TRBV6-6 combines with J gene TRBJ1-2; D might be TRBD1 (5 bases). This CDR3 is 15 amino acids long. The V end lost 7 bases, the J end lost 4 bases, and 19 bases lay between the germline ends. Germline V gives CDR1 MNHNY, CDR2 SVGAGI (reference sequence).